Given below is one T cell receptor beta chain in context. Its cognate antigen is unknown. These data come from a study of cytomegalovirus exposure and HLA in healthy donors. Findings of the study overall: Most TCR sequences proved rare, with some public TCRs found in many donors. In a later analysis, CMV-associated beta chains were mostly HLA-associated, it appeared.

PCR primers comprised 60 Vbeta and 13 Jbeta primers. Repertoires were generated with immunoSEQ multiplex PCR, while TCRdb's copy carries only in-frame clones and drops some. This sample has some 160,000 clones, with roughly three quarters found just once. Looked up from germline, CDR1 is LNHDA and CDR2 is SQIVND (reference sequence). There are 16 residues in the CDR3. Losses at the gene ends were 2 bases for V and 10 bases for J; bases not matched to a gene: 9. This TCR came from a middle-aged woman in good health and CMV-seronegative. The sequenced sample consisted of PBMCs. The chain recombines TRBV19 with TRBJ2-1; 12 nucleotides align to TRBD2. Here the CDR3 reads CASSIRWLAGGGEQFF. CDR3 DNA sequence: TGTGCCAGTAGTATACGTTGGCTAGCGGGGGGGGGCGAGCAGTTCTTC.